Listed here are 18 T cell receptor beta chains from one sample, sequenced in a study of T cells in Graves' hyperthyroidism and ophthalmopathy. Amplification targeted TCR beta CDR3 regions from RNA transcripts. RT-PCR in the first round (using the HTBI primer set) targeted the TCR CDR3. A single record per CDR3 protein comes from TCRdb applying MiXCR to the multiplex PCR reads. Found here are roughly 110,000 distinct CDR3 sequences, about 17% of them singletons; the top ten hold around 42%. The sample consisted of blood. The receptors originated from a woman aged 45-59 years with Graves' hyperthyroidism.

This clonotype was counted many times. The V gene is TRBV20-1, the J gene TRBJ1-2; possible D gene TRBD1, 5 bases. The CDR3 extends over 13 amino acids. Looked up from germline, CDR1 is DFQATT and CDR2 is SNEGSKA (reference sequence). V was pared by 4 bases and J by 4 bases, with 13 bases between. The CDR3 is CSANQGVRYGYTF. Here the CDR3 DNA reads TGCAGTGCTAACCAGGGAGTACGCTATGGCTACACCTTC.

This clonotype showed up many times. The chain has TRBV2 and TRBJ1-5, with a possible D match to TRBD1 (5 bases). CDR1 is SNHLY and CDR2 is FYNNEI in the germline V gene. V lost 1 base to trimming and J lost 5 bases, with 6 bases between them. This CDR3 has 13 amino acids. CDR3: CASSEEGDQPQHF. DNA of the CDR3: TGTGCCAGCAGTGAAGAAGGGGATCAGCCCCAGCATTTT.

This clonotype showed up many times. The rearrangement joins TRBV6-1 to TRBJ1-6; tentatively, D is TRBD1 (5 bases). Germline V gene sequence: CDR1 MNHNS, CDR2 SASEGT. The CDR3 length is 14 residues. V lost 7 bases and J 10 bases, leaving 17 bases between the germline ends. The CDR3 here is CASKGGGPGSPLHF. CDR3 DNA: TGTGCCAGCAAGGGCGGAGGTCCAGGGTCACCCCTCCACTTT.

Ten or more counts support this clonotype. CDR3 amino acids: CASSVGANYGYTF. The CDR3 DNA follows: TGTGCCAGCAGCGTAGGGGCTAACTATGGCTACACCTTC. V gene TRBV9 combines with J gene TRBJ1-2; D call uncertain. The V gene's germline CDR1 is SGDLS and CDR2 YYNGEE. With 0 bases removed from V and 0 bases from J, the gap between germline ends came to 3 bases. The CDR3 has 13 amino acids. The entire variable domain, with the rest obtained from reference TRBV9 and TRBJ1-2, is as follows: DSGVTQTPKHLITATGQRVTLRCSPRSGDLSVYWYQQSLDQGLQFLIQYYNGEERAKGNILERFSAQQFPDLHSELNLSSLELGDSALYFCASSVGANYGYTFGSGTRLTVV.

There are many counts of this clonotype. Since no conserved phenylalanine or tryptophan closes the CDR3, a read error is the likely cause. The rearrangement joins TRBV2 to TRBJ1-1; TRBD1 is a possible D gene (6 bases). V was cut by 5 bases and J by 0 bases, with 10 bases left in between. Per germline, CDR1 SNHLY and CDR2 FYNNEI. The CDR3 has 14 amino acids. The CDR3 DNA reads TGTGCCAGCAGTACAGGGACAATGAACACTGAAGCTTTCCTT. Translation gives CASSTGTMNTEAFL.

In its sample, this clonotype was seen many times. The chain is built from TRBV11-2 and TRBJ2-2; 10 nucleotides line up with TRBD2. Germline V lookup: CDR1 SGHAT, CDR2 FQNNGV. The CDR3 loop spans 17 amino acids. Trimming at V came to 4 bases and at J to 5 bases, leaving 10 bases not matched to a gene. The CDR3: CASSSLAGDPRTGELFF. CDR3 coding DNA: TGTGCCAGCAGCTCGCTAGCGGGAGACCCGAGGACCGGGGAGCTGTTTTTT.

This clonotype was detected only once. CDR3 sequence: CAISRTSGSLDEQFF. CDR3 nucleotide sequence: TGTGCCATCTCCCGGACTAGCGGGAGTTTGGATGAGCAGTTCTTC. The rearrangement uses TRBV6-1 and TRBJ2-1, with 13 bases fitting TRBD2. V lost 10 bases and J lost 8; bases outside the gene matches: 11. Germline CDR1 is MNHNS and CDR2 is SASEGT. This CDR3 spans 15 amino acids.

This clonotype was detected ten times or more. The rearrangement links TRBV27 to TRBJ2-1; TRBD2 matches 11 bases. After removal of 0 bases from V and 7 bases from J, the junction contained 5 bases not matched to a gene. CDR1 and CDR2 from the germline V gene are MNHEY and SMNVEV (reference sequence). This CDR3 region has 16 residues. The CDR3 coding sequence is TGTGCCAGCAGTTTATCGCTAGCGGGAGGCGGGAATGAGCAGTTCTTC. It is translated as CASSLSLAGGGNEQFF.

In its sample, this clonotype was seen many times. The chain has TRBV20-1 and TRBJ2-1; D is tentatively TRBD1 or TRBD2 (5 bases each). CDR1 and CDR2 from the germline V gene are DFQATT and SNEGSKA (reference sequence). V was clipped by 0 bases and J by 10 bases, with 16 bases between them. CDR3 length equals 14 residues. As DNA, the CDR3 is TGCAGTGCTAGAGAATGGGGGAGAAGCGACGAGCAGTTCTTC. Protein product: CSAREWGRSDEQFF.

This clonotype has a count of ten or more. The rearrangement links TRBV20-1 to TRBJ2-3; possible D gene TRBD2, 5 bases. Germline V gene sequence: CDR1 DFQATT, CDR2 SNEGSKA (reference sequence). This CDR3 has 15 residues. V lost 0 bases to trimming and J lost 1 base, with 11 bases between them. The CDR3 DNA is TGCAGTGCTAGAGATGAGGGTTTTCGCACAGATACGCAGTATTTT. This translates into CSARDEGFRTDTQYF.

This clonotype was seen repeatedly, ten times or more. This chain uses TRBV6-1 with TRBJ1-5, with 7 positions matching TRBD1. The germline CDR1 and CDR2 sequences are MNHNS and SASEGT. After removal of 6 bases from V and 2 bases from J, the junction contained 10 bases not matched to a gene. CDR3 length: 16 residues. DNA of the CDR3: TGTGCCAGCAGCCTGCAAGGACAGGCCGGCAATCAGCCCCAGCATTTT. Translated, it gives CASSLQGQAGNQPQHF.

The rearrangement joins TRBV18 to TRBJ1-6; 9 nucleotides match TRBD1. V shed 6 bases and J 0 bases; nucleotides not matched to a gene: 3. Germline values: CDR1 KGHSH, CDR2 LQKENI. CDR3 length: 16 residues. The CDR3 DNA reads TGTGCCAGCTCCCGGGACAGGGCCTCCTATAATTCACCCCTCCACTTT. Protein product: CASSRDRASYNSPLHF.

In its sample, this clonotype was seen many times. CDR3 in DNA: TGCAGTGCTAGCGTACTAGCGGCTTTACAAGAGACCCAGTACTTC. Its protein is CSASVLAALQETQYF. The chain is built from TRBV20-1 and TRBJ2-5; 8 positions agree with TRBD2. V was pared by 3 bases and J by 2 bases, with 8 bases of the junction left unmatched. The germline V gene has CDR1 DFQATT and CDR2 SNEGSKA (reference sequence). CDR3 length: 15 amino acids.

A few counts support this clonotype. At one of its ends the junction is not consistent with the germline gene, which may arise from a read error. V and J are TRBV3-1 and TRBJ2-3, with 14 bases lining up with TRBD2. The CDR3 covers 17 residues. Germline assignment: CDR1 LGHDT and CDR2 YNNKEL (reference sequence). CDR3 sequence reads: CASSQPGTSGSTVTQYF. The CDR3 coding sequence is TGTGCCAGCAGCCAACCCGGGACTAGCGGGAGCACAGTTACGCAGTATTTT.

This clonotype was recorded many times. CDR3 protein: CAAFLPGGFNEQFF. CDR3 coding DNA: TGCGCCGCCTTCCTACCGGGAGGTTTCAATGAGCAGTTCTTC. The chain uses TRBV10-2 and TRBJ2-1; 7 positions agree with TRBD2. V lost 11 bases, J lost 6 bases, and 13 bases stayed unmatched. Per germline, CDR1 WSHSY and CDR2 SAAADI. The CDR3 runs 14 residues.

This clonotype has at least ten counts. This chain connects TRBV5-1 to TRBJ2-1, with D possibly TRBD2 on 5 matching bases. Germline CDR1 reads SGHRS; CDR2 reads YFSETQ. The V end was cut by 0 bases, the J end by 8 bases, with 12 bases between. CDR3 length: 14 amino acids. The DNA for the CDR3 is TGCGCCAGCAGCTTGGAGCGGCTCTTAGATGAGCAGTTCTTC. Its protein product is CASSLERLLDEQFF.

In its sample, this clonotype was seen once. This chain joins TRBV18 and TRBJ2-5; 11 bases map to TRBD2. The junction had 6 bases not matched to a gene; V was cut back by 10 bases and J by 8 bases. The CDR3 is made up of 12 amino acids. Per germline, CDR1 KGHSH and CDR2 LQKENI. The DNA of the CDR3 is TGTGCCACAACTAGCGGGAGAGCCACCCAGTACTTC. This encodes CATTSGRATQYF. The complete variable domain, with remaining parts taken from reference TRBV18 and TRBJ2-5, reads NAGVMQNPRHLVRRRGQEARLRCSPMKGHSHVYWYRQLPEEGLKFMVYLQKENIIDESGMPKERFSAEFPKEGPSILRIQQVVRGDSAAYFCATTSGRATQYFGPGTRLLVL.

This clonotype was seen at least ten times. The rearrangement links TRBV12-3 or TRBV12-4 to TRBJ2-5, with 9 bases fitting TRBD1. The J segment lost 2 bases and the V segment lost 8 bases, leaving 3 bases of the junction unmatched. The CDR3 is made up of 13 amino acids. The CDR3 reads CASHDRGQETQYF. The CDR3 DNA follows: TGTGCCAGCCACGACAGGGGGCAAGAGACCCAGTACTTC.